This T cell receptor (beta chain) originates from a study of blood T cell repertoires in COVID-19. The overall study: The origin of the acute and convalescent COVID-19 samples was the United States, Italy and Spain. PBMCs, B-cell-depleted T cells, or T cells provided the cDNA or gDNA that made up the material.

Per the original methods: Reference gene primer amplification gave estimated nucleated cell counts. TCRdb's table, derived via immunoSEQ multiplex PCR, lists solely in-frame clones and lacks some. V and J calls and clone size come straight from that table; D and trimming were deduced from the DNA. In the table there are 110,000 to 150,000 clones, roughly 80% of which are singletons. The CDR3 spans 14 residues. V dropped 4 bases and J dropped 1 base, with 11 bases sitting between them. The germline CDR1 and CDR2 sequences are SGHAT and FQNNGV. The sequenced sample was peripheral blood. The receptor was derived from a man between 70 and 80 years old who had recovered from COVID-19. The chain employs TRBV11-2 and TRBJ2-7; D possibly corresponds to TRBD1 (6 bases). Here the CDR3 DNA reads TGTGCCAGCAGCTCGAGGACAGATTCCTACGAGCAGTACTTC. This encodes CASSSRTDSYEQYF.